The 16 T cell receptor beta chains below come from one sample, sequenced in a study of early T cells in non-severe SARS-CoV-2 infection. TCRdb fed the 5' RACE reads into MiXCR, producing one record per CDR3 protein. The sample includes about 29,000 distinct CDR3 sequences, 5.5% to 6.5% of them seen just once. The sequenced material came from whole blood. The receptors were sampled from an adult who was a healthcare worker with PCR-confirmed SARS-CoV-2 infection or an uninfected control (not recorded which).

This clonotype was detected many times. The chain has TRBV7-2 and TRBJ2-3; D might be TRBD1 or TRBD2, each matching 5 bases. In germline, CDR1 is SGHTA, CDR2 FQGNSA. This CDR3 spans 13 amino acids. V lost 5 bases, J lost 8 bases, and 14 bases lay in between. The CDR3 spells CASSVGVHATQYF. For the CDR3, the DNA is TGTGCCAGCAGCGTGGGGGTGCATGCTACGCAGTATTTT.

This clonotype showed up many times. As DNA, the CDR3 is TGCAGCGCCCTATCGAAGGGCCCCGTCGGGGGCTACACCTTC. Its translation is CSALSKGPVGGYTF. The V gene is TRBV29-1, the J gene TRBJ1-2; D unresolved. Germline V gene lookup returns CDR1 SQVTM and CDR2 ANQGSEA. V lost 7 bases to trimming and J lost 8 bases, with 23 bases between them. There are 14 residues in the CDR3.

This clonotype was detected many times. The chain has TRBV15 and TRBJ2-3; 11 positions match TRBD2. CDR1 is LNHNV, CDR2 YYDKDF, per germline (reference sequence). Trimming cost V 3 bases and J 3 bases; bases outside gene matches: 2. CDR3 length: 15 amino acids. The CDR3 sequence: CATSRTSGETDTQYF. The CDR3 nucleotides are TGTGCCACCAGCAGGACTAGCGGGGAAACAGATACGCAGTATTTT.

This clonotype is medium-sized in the sample. This chain connects TRBV28 to TRBJ1-4; D is unresolved. CDR1 is MDHEN, CDR2 SYDVKM, per germline. The CDR3 has 11 residues. V gave up 5 bases and J gave up 4 bases, with 2 bases separating them. The CDR3 coding sequence is TGTGCCAGCAGTCTTAATGAAAAACTGTTTTTT. Its translation is CASSLNEKLFF.

This clonotype was counted a few times. This chain connects TRBV5-1 to TRBJ2-5, with no clear D. This CDR3 is 13 amino acids long. V gave up 3 bases and J gave up 1 base, with 7 bases separating them. Germline assignment: CDR1 SGHRS and CDR2 YFSETQ. This chain's CDR3 is CASSSGLQETQYF. The CDR3, as DNA: TGCGCCAGCAGCTCCGGGCTCCAAGAGACCCAGTACTTC.

The chain uses TRBV18 and TRBJ2-5; no firm D call. Germline lookup yields CDR1 KGHSH and CDR2 LQKENI. The length of the CDR3 is 13 residues. V was clipped by 0 bases and J by 6 bases, with 8 bases between them. CDR3 coding DNA: TGTGCCAGCTCACCACCAAGTGTGCAGACCCAGTACTTC. Translation: CASSPPSVQTQYF.

V is TRBV28 and J is TRBJ2-1; D gene ambiguous. Per germline, CDR1 MDHEN and CDR2 SYDVKM. Between the trimmed V and J ends, which lost 10 bases and 2 bases, there was a span of 15 bases. This CDR3 contains 14 residues. In nucleotides, the CDR3 is TGTGCCACCTTATCCGCCCCGACCTACAATGAGCAGTTCTTC. Amino acids: CATLSAPTYNEQFF.

Only a few counts were recorded for this clonotype. V and J are TRBV4-1 and TRBJ2-3; maybe TRBD1 (7 bases). Germline V gene sequence: CDR1 MGHRA, CDR2 YSYEKL. The CDR3 is 15 amino acids. Trimming stripped 0 bases from V and 5 bases from J, with 12 bases between. The CDR3 spells CASSQEAGGGDTQYF. In DNA, the CDR3 is TGCGCCAGCAGCCAAGAAGCAGGGGGAGGAGATACGCAGTATTTT.

This clonotype was seen at least ten times. The chain carries TRBV3-1 and TRBJ2-1, with a tentative D call TRBD1 (7 bases). V was cut by 5 bases and J by 6 bases, with 11 bases left in between. This CDR3 region has 13 residues. Germline values: CDR1 LGHDT, CDR2 YNNKEL (reference sequence). For the CDR3, the DNA is TGTGCCAGCAGCGTTCAGGGGGGCAATGAGCAGTTCTTC. Its translation: CASSVQGGNEQFF.

This clonotype was recorded at least ten times. V and J are TRBV30 and TRBJ1-5; weak D call: TRBD1 (6 bases). CDR3 length: 15 residues. From germline, CDR1 is GTSNPN and CDR2 SVGIG (reference sequence). Trimming cost V 0 bases and J 6 bases, with 15 bases left between them. The CDR3 protein is CAWSVQGTTFQPQHF. The DNA for the CDR3 is TGTGCCTGGAGTGTACAAGGGACAACCTTTCAGCCCCAGCATTTT.

The chain recombines TRBV5-5 with TRBJ1-1; D call uncertain. The V gene's germline CDR1 is SGHKS and CDR2 YYEKEE (reference sequence). Trimming removed 1 base at V and 6 bases at J, with 10 bases between. The CDR3 is made up of 13 amino acids. CDR3 in amino acids: CASSLTGVPEAFF. CDR3 DNA sequence: TGTGCCAGCAGCTTGACTGGGGTGCCTGAAGCTTTCTTT. Filled out from reference TRBV5-5 and TRBJ1-1, the complete variable domain reads DAGVTQSPTHLIKTRGQQVTLRCSPISGHKSVSWYQQVLGQGPQFIFQYYEKEERGRGNFPDRFSARQFPNYSSELNVNALLLGDSALYLCASSLTGVPEAFFGQGTRLTVV.

The table lists this clonotype with many counts. This chain uses TRBV25-1 with TRBJ2-3; TRBD2 aligns across 7 bases. The CDR3 covers 16 residues. V was pared by 1 base and J by 2 bases, with 6 bases of the junction left unmatched. Germline V gives CDR1 MGHDK, CDR2 SYGVNS. The CDR3 loop reads CASSESERGATDTQYF. As DNA, the CDR3 is TGTGCCAGCAGTGAATCAGAGCGGGGTGCCACAGATACGCAGTATTTT. Drawing the rest from reference TRBV25-1 and TRBJ2-3, the complete variable domain is EADIYQTPRYLVIGTGKKITLECSQTMGHDKMYWYQQDPGMELHLIHYSYGVNSTEKGDLSSESTVSRIRTEHFPLTLESARPSHTSQYLCASSESERGATDTQYFGPGTRLTVL.

This clonotype occurred many times. This sequence joins TRBV6-2 or TRBV6-3 and TRBJ1-5, with D hard to call. Germline assignment: CDR1 MNHEY and CDR2 SVGEGT. V lost 0 bases to trimming and J lost 4 bases, with 10 bases between them. The CDR3 sequence is 15 residues long. The CDR3 sequence is CASSYSRRPNQPQHF. CDR3 DNA: TGTGCCAGCAGTTACTCGAGGCGGCCTAATCAGCCCCAGCATTTT.

This sequence joins TRBV28 and TRBJ1-1; D is possibly TRBD1 (6 bases). Germline lookup yields CDR1 MDHEN and CDR2 SYDVKM. V was clipped by 4 bases and J by 3 bases, with 12 bases between them. The CDR3 is 14 amino acids. The CDR3 loop reads CASSWTEGHTEAFF. The CDR3 region has the DNA TGTGCCAGCAGTTGGACAGAGGGTCACACTGAAGCTTTCTTT.

This clonotype was recorded many times. The rearrangement links TRBV29-1 to TRBJ2-5, with a tentative D call TRBD2 (6 bases). From germline, CDR1 is SQVTM and CDR2 ANQGSEA. The V end lost 4 bases, the J end lost 4 bases, and 10 bases lay between the germline ends. This CDR3 is 12 amino acids long. The CDR3 DNA follows: TGCAGCGTTGGGGGAGGAGGAGAGACCCAGTACTTC. This encodes CSVGGGGETQYF.

At least ten counts were recorded for this clonotype. The J gene is TRBJ2-3, the V gene TRBV4-1; D is unclear. Per the germline V gene, CDR1 is MGHRA and CDR2 is YSYEKL. CDR3 size: 18 residues. Trimming left V 0 bases short and J 2 bases short, with 18 bases between. The CDR3 loop is CASSQDIQAGAYTDTQYF. The CDR3 DNA sequence: TGCGCCAGCAGCCAAGATATCCAGGCCGGCGCTTACACAGATACGCAGTATTTT.